This is a list of T cell receptor beta chains from one sample in a study of cytomegalovirus exposure and HLA in healthy donors. Profiling relied on immunoSEQ multiplex PCR, and the TCRdb table lists in-frame clones only, not all of them. This repertoire shows around 90,000 clones, 62% found once; its top ten account for 4.5% to 7%. Material for sequencing was PBMCs. These receptors were taken from a woman aged 30 to 39 in good health and CMV-seropositive. CDR3s include the opening cysteine and the closing phenylalanine or tryptophan. D genes are given only for firm matches. Rows give clone size only sometimes, using once, few, many, or a class for an expanded clone.

D gene: -; V gene: TRBV5-4; J gene: TRBJ2-6; clone size: few; CDR3 protein: CASSSQQGRSGANVLTF; CDR3 DNA: TGTGCCAGCAGCTCGCAACAGGGAAGGAGTGGGGCCAACGTCCTGACTTTC
D gene: TRBD1; V gene: TRBV6-1; J gene: TRBJ2-7; clone size: few; CDR3 protein: CASRAGGSYEQYF; CDR3 DNA: TGTGCCAGCAGGGCAGGGGGCTCCTACGAGCAGTACTTC
D gene: -; V gene: TRBV28; J gene: TRBJ1-5; clone size: -; CDR3 protein: CASSLTFRNQPQHF; CDR3 DNA: TGTGCCAGCAGTTTAACTTTCCGGAATCAGCCCCAGCATTTT
D gene: TRBD1; V gene: TRBV28; J gene: TRBJ1-1; clone size: few; CDR3 protein: CASRTDRVNTEAFF; CDR3 DNA: TGTGCCAGCAGAACAGACAGGGTAAACACTGAAGCTTTCTTT
D gene: -; V gene: TRBV7-8; J gene: TRBJ2-2; clone size: -; CDR3 protein: CASKLPSGTLNTGELFF; CDR3 DNA: TGTGCCAGCAAACTCCCTTCCGGGACTTTAAACACCGGGGAGCTGTTTTTT
D gene: TRBD1; V gene: TRBV19; J gene: TRBJ1-1; clone size: -; CDR3 protein: CASSPGTGRGEAFF; CDR3 DNA: TGTGCCAGTAGTCCAGGGACAGGGCGGGGTGAAGCTTTCTTT
D gene: TRBD1; V gene: TRBV7-9; J gene: TRBJ1-4; clone size: -; CDR3 protein: CASSLGTGGDNEKLFF; CDR3 DNA: TGTGCCAGCAGCTTGGGGACAGGAGGGGATAATGAAAAACTGTTTTTT
D gene: -; V gene: TRBV30; J gene: TRBJ2-5; clone size: few; CDR3 protein: CAWRGNLPGETQYF; CDR3 DNA: TGTGCCTGGCGCGGCAACCTGCCCGGGGAGACCCAGTACTTC
D gene: TRBD1; V gene: TRBV28; J gene: TRBJ1-5; clone size: few; CDR3 protein: CASSGGQGYSNQPQHF; CDR3 DNA: TGTGCCAGCAGTGGGGGACAGGGGTATAGCAATCAGCCCCAGCATTTT
D gene: -; V gene: TRBV5-4; J gene: TRBJ2-3; clone size: -; CDR3 protein: CASSPPTSSPDTQYF; CDR3 DNA: TGTGCCAGCAGCCCACCGACTAGTTCCCCAGATACGCAGTATTTT
D gene: -; V gene: TRBV5-1; J gene: TRBJ2-7; clone size: -; CDR3 protein: CASSGGVSYEQYF; CDR3 DNA: TGCGCCAGCAGCGGCGGGGTCAGCTACGAGCAGTACTTC
D gene: TRBD2; V gene: TRBV28; J gene: TRBJ2-7; clone size: -; CDR3 protein: CASTEGAGGFYEQYF; CDR3 DNA: TGTGCCAGCACCGAAGGGGCGGGGGGTTTTTACGAGCAGTACTTC
D gene: TRBD2; V gene: TRBV5-6; J gene: TRBJ2-5; clone size: few; CDR3 protein: CASSLAGGNLQETQYF; CDR3 DNA: TGTGCCAGCAGCTTAGCGGGGGGGAACCTCCAAGAGACCCAGTACTTC
D gene: -; V gene: TRBV7-9; J gene: TRBJ1-3; clone size: -; CDR3 protein: CAGSLAAGLGSGNTIYF; CDR3 DNA: TGTGCCGGCAGCTTAGCGGCAGGGCTGGGATCTGGAAACACCATATATTTT
D gene: -; V gene: TRBV10-3; J gene: TRBJ1-2; clone size: -; CDR3 protein: CASSSGYGYTF; CDR3 DNA: TGTGCCTCATCGAGTGGCTATGGCTACACCTTC
D gene: -; V gene: TRBV2; J gene: TRBJ1-1; clone size: -; CDR3 protein: CASTRIRDTEAFF; CDR3 DNA: TGTGCCAGCACTAGAATCAGGGACACTGAAGCTTTCTTT
D gene: -; V gene: TRBV7-9; J gene: TRBJ1-1; clone size: -; CDR3 protein: CASSTIAVLNTEAFF; CDR3 DNA: TGTGCCAGCAGCACAATTGCTGTATTGAACACTGAAGCTTTCTTT
D gene: -; V gene: TRBV19; J gene: TRBJ1-1; clone size: few; CDR3 protein: CASTPPSRLLNTEAFF; CDR3 DNA: TGTGCCAGTACCCCCCCCTCCCGACTGTTAAACACTGAAGCTTTCTTT
D gene: TRBD2; V gene: TRBV7-6; J gene: TRBJ2-5; clone size: -; CDR3 protein: CASSQGLAGGVEETQYF; CDR3 DNA: TGTGCCAGCAGCCAAGGGCTAGCGGGGGGTGTCGAGGAGACCCAGTACTTC
D gene: TRBD2; V gene: TRBV5-1; J gene: TRBJ2-7; clone size: -; CDR3 protein: CASSLALTSGRSYEQYF; CDR3 DNA: TGCGCCAGCAGCTTGGCCCTGACTAGCGGGCGCTCCTACGAGCAGTACTTC
D gene: TRBD2; V gene: TRBV2; J gene: TRBJ2-5; clone size: -; CDR3 protein: CASIRLAGNQETQYF; CDR3 DNA: TGTGCCAGCATTCGACTAGCGGGGAACCAAGAGACCCAGTACTTC
D gene: -; V gene: TRBV11-1; J gene: TRBJ1-5; clone size: few; CDR3 protein: CASSYFHGQPQHF; CDR3 DNA: TGTGCCAGCAGCTATTTTCACGGTCAGCCCCAGCATTTT
D gene: -; V gene: TRBV25-1; J gene: TRBJ1-1; clone size: -; CDR3 protein: CASSALGEGTNTEAFF; CDR3 DNA: TGTGCCAGCAGTGCCCTTGGGGAGGGAACGAACACTGAAGCTTTCTTT
D gene: TRBD2; V gene: TRBV6-5; J gene: TRBJ2-3; clone size: -; CDR3 protein: CASRPGLVTDTQYF; CDR3 DNA: TGTGCCAGCAGACCGGGACTAGTCACAGATACGCAGTATTTT
D gene: TRBD2; V gene: TRBV4-1; J gene: TRBJ2-3; clone size: -; CDR3 protein: CASSQDPGSGGAWADTQYF; CDR3 DNA: TGCGCCAGCAGCCAAGACCCCGGTAGCGGGGGGGCGTGGGCAGATACGCAGTATTTT
D gene: -; V gene: TRBV29-1; J gene: TRBJ1-2; clone size: -; CDR3 protein: CSVEGRDGYTF; CDR3 DNA: TGCAGCGTTGAAGGTAGAGATGGCTACACCTTC
D gene: TRBD1; V gene: TRBV7-2; J gene: TRBJ2-7; clone size: few; CDR3 protein: CASSPTGQGLREQYF; CDR3 DNA: TGTGCCAGCAGCCCCACGGGACAGGGCCTCCGGGAGCAGTACTTC
D gene: -; V gene: TRBV6-1; J gene: TRBJ2-1; clone size: few; CDR3 protein: CAIIYGSASYNEQFF; CDR3 DNA: TGTGCTATTATATACGGCAGCGCTTCCTACAATGAGCAGTTCTTC
D gene: TRBD1; V gene: TRBV4-2; J gene: TRBJ2-3; clone size: -; CDR3 protein: CASSPGQGNSDTQYF; CDR3 DNA: TGTGCCAGCAGCCCGGGACAGGGGAACTCAGATACGCAGTATTTT
D gene: -; V gene: TRBV6-1; J gene: TRBJ1-1; clone size: -; CDR3 protein: CASIRPRGNTEAFF; CDR3 DNA: TGTGCCAGCATCCGACCGCGAGGGAACACTGAAGCTTTCTTT
D gene: -; V gene: TRBV7-9; J gene: TRBJ2-5; clone size: -; CDR3 protein: CASSSGSGQETQYF; CDR3 DNA: TGTGCCAGCAGCTCGGGAAGCGGGCAAGAGACCCAGTACTTC
D gene: TRBD1; V gene: TRBV5-1; J gene: TRBJ2-7; clone size: -; CDR3 protein: CASSLTPGQLYEQYF; CDR3 DNA: TGCGCCAGCAGCTTGACTCCGGGACAGCTCTACGAGCAGTACTTC
D gene: TRBD2; V gene: TRBV2; J gene: TRBJ2-1; clone size: -; CDR3 protein: CASERGSYNEQFF; CDR3 DNA: TGTGCCAGCGAGCGGGGTTCCTACAATGAGCAGTTCTTC
D gene: -; V gene: TRBV6-5; J gene: TRBJ1-1; clone size: -; CDR3 protein: CAGLGGEAFF; CDR3 DNA: TGTGCCGGACTGGGGGGGGAAGCTTTCTTT
D gene: -; V gene: TRBV7-2; J gene: TRBJ2-5; clone size: -; CDR3 protein: CASSLKTGVQETQYF; CDR3 DNA: TGTGCCAGCAGCTTAAAGACAGGAGTGCAAGAGACCCAGTACTTC
D gene: -; V gene: TRBV4-1; J gene: TRBJ1-2; clone size: -; CDR3 protein: CASSVGGRVGYTF; CDR3 DNA: TGCGCCAGCAGTGTCGGGGGGCGCGTTGGCTACACCTTC
D gene: TRBD1; V gene: TRBV14; J gene: TRBJ2-1; clone size: -; CDR3 protein: CASSQGRSGTGADNEQFF; CDR3 DNA: TGTGCCAGCAGCCAAGGCCGCTCCGGGACAGGGGCAGACAATGAGCAGTTCTTC
D gene: TRBD2; V gene: TRBV5-1; J gene: TRBJ2-6; clone size: -; CDR3 protein: CASTPLAGGPGANVPTF; CDR3 DNA: TGCGCCAGCACACCACTAGCGGGGGGGCCTGGGGCCAACGTCCCGACTTTC
D gene: TRBD1; V gene: TRBV7-3; J gene: TRBJ2-1; clone size: -; CDR3 protein: CASSSRTGDSYNEQFF; CDR3 DNA: TGTGCCAGCAGCTCCCGGACAGGGGACTCCTACAATGAGCAGTTCTTC
D gene: -; V gene: TRBV6-1; J gene: TRBJ1-3; clone size: -; CDR3 protein: CASSAYREAGNTIYF; CDR3 DNA: TGTGCCAGCAGTGCGTACAGGGAAGCTGGAAACACCATATATTTT
D gene: TRBD1; V gene: TRBV7-9; J gene: TRBJ1-2; clone size: -; CDR3 protein: CASSLGQGQTF; CDR3 DNA: TGTGCCAGCAGCCTCGGACAGGGACAAACCTTC